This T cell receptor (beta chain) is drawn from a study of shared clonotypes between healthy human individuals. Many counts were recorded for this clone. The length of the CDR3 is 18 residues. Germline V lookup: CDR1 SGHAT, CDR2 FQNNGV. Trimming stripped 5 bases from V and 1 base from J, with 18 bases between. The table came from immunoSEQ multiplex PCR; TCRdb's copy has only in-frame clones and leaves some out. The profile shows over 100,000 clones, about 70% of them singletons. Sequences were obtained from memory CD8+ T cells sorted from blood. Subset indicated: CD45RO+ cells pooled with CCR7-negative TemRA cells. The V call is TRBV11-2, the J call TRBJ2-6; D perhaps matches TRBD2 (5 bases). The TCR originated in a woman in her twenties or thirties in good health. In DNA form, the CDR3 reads TGTGCCAGCAGCCAAAACAGTCACGGGGAATCTGGGGCCAACGTCCTGACTTTC. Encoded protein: CASSQNSHGESGANVLTF.